Presented here are 24 T cell receptor beta chains from one specimen sequenced in a study of sequential checkpoint blockade in melanoma. Assay: immunoSEQ multiplex PCR; the TCRdb copy retains only in-frame clones and omits some. The table includes 17,000 or so clones, roughly three quarters detected once. Treatment: randomized to nivolumab then ipilimumab (arm A) or the reverse (arm B). Sample: CD8+ T cells sorted from blood (inferred from file names), taken from a patient given nivolumab and ipilimumab in sequence. Every receptor here comes from a human donor with melanoma.

The chain uses TRBV6-4 and TRBJ1-1; tentative D call: TRBD1 (5 bases). The V end lost 5 bases, the J end lost 0 bases, and 10 bases lay between the germline ends. Germline CDR1 is MRHNA and CDR2 is SNTAGT. CDR3 size: 14 residues. This CDR3 reads CASSRTTMNTEAFF. The DNA of the CDR3 is TGTGCCAGCAGTAGGACAACGATGAACACTGAAGCTTTCTTT.

The rearrangement joins TRBV11-2 to TRBJ2-7; D might be TRBD1 (5 bases). The CDR3 loop spans 15 amino acids. The germline gives CDR1 SGHAT, CDR2 FQNNGV. V lost 1 base to trimming and J lost 0 bases, with 10 bases between them. The CDR3 sequence is CASSLGTLDSYEQYF. DNA for the CDR3: TGTGCCAGCAGCTTAGGGACACTTGACTCCTACGAGCAGTACTTC.

This chain joins TRBV7-2 and TRBJ1-3, with D perhaps TRBD1 (6 bases). This CDR3 contains 15 residues. Trimming pared 4 bases from V and 2 bases from J, leaving 12 bases between. The germline V gene encodes CDR1 SGHTA and CDR2 FQGNSA. CDR3 region: CASSSTGIAGNTIYF. Written as DNA, the CDR3 is TGTGCCAGCAGCTCCACAGGGATCGCTGGAAACACCATATATTTT.

This chain joins TRBV4-1 and TRBJ2-7, with 10 bases that match TRBD1. From germline, CDR1 is MGHRA and CDR2 YSYEKL. The V segment lost 0 bases and the J segment 2 bases; nucleotides outside the gene matches: 4. This CDR3 has 16 residues. CDR3 sequence reads: CASSQDPGTGAYEQYF. CDR3 nucleotides: TGCGCCAGCAGCCAAGACCCCGGGACAGGGGCCTACGAGCAGTACTTC.

V and J are TRBV27 and TRBJ2-7; TRBD1 aligns across 7 bases. Germline CDR1 MNHEY, CDR2 SMNVEV (reference sequence). The CDR3 has 13 amino acids. Losses at the gene ends were 5 bases for V and 3 bases for J; bases not matched to a gene: 4. This CDR3 is CASSPQGDYEQYF. The CDR3 DNA is TGTGCCAGCAGTCCGCAGGGGGACTACGAGCAGTACTTC.

V is TRBV6-5 and J is TRBJ2-1, with TRBD1 matching 8 bases. Per germline, CDR1 MNHEY and CDR2 SVGAGI. This CDR3 spans 15 amino acids. V was pared by 2 bases and J by 5 bases, with 5 bases of the junction left unmatched. In DNA, the CDR3 is TGTGCCAGCAGTTACCGTCAGGGGGCCCACAATGAGCAGTTCTTC. This gives the protein CASSYRQGAHNEQFF.

V gene TRBV7-2 combines with J gene TRBJ2-7; possibly TRBD1 for D (5 bases). V dropped 8 bases and J dropped 3 bases, with 8 bases sitting between them. CDR1 and CDR2 (germline): SGHTA, FQGNSA. This CDR3 contains 11 residues. The CDR3 nucleotides read TGTGCCAGCGCAAGGGGCTACGAGCAGTACTTC. It translates to CASARGYEQYF.

The V and J genes are TRBV4-1 and TRBJ2-7; 7 nucleotides match TRBD1. With V trimmed by 5 bases and J by 3 bases, 7 bases remained unmatched. The CDR3 extends over 14 amino acids. The V gene's germline CDR1 is MGHRA and CDR2 YSYEKL. The CDR3 protein is CASSLGQVGYEQYF. The CDR3 DNA follows: TGCGCCAGCAGCTTAGGACAGGTTGGCTACGAGCAGTACTTC.

The chain joins TRBV2 to TRBJ1-4; D is uncertain. Trimming pared 2 bases from V and 7 bases from J, leaving 17 bases between. The CDR3 covers 16 residues. Germline V gives CDR1 SNHLY, CDR2 FYNNEI. The CDR3 region is CASSEMQAWGGEKLFF. CDR3 DNA sequence: TGTGCCAGCAGTGAAATGCAGGCCTGGGGAGGTGAAAAACTGTTTTTT. Using reference TRBV2 and TRBJ1-4 for the parts outside the CDR3, the full variable domain is EPEVTQTPSHQVTQMGQEVILRCVPISNHLYFYWYRQILGQKVEFLVSFYNNEISEKSEIFDDQFSVERPDGSNFTLKIRSTKLEDSAMYFCASSEMQAWGGEKLFFGSGTQLSVL.

Only one count was recorded for this clone. The chain has TRBV10-1 and TRBJ1-1; the match to TRBD1 covers 9 bases. The trim removed 6 bases at V and 0 bases at J, leaving 2 bases unmatched. This CDR3 spans 14 amino acids. CDR1 is WNHNN and CDR2 is SYGVQD in the germline V gene (reference sequence). CDR3 region: CASSGQGMNTEAFF. The CDR3 DNA is TGCGCCAGCAGCGGACAGGGGATGAACACTGAAGCTTTCTTT.

This clone was seen a few times. The chain employs TRBV7-9 and TRBJ1-1; D unresolved. V was cut by 1 base and J by 11 bases, with 11 bases left in between. The germline CDR1 and CDR2 sequences are SEHNR and FQNEAQ (reference sequence). The CDR3 extends over 12 amino acids. The CDR3 DNA reads TGTGCCAGCAGCTTAGGGACGGGAGAGGCTTTCTTT. It yields the protein CASSLGTGEAFF.

The rearrangement uses TRBV19 and TRBJ2-1; maybe TRBD1 (6 bases). Between the trimmed V and J ends, which lost 10 bases and 10 bases, there was a span of 11 bases. The germline gives CDR1 LNHDA, CDR2 SQIVND (reference sequence). The CDR3 is 10 amino acids. The CDR3 nucleotides read TGTGCCACAGGGGTAGGGGAGCAGTTCTTC. Protein product: CATGVGEQFF.

This chain connects TRBV4-1 to TRBJ2-1; 10 bases are a match to TRBD2. Germline V gene sequence: CDR1 MGHRA, CDR2 YSYEKL. This CDR3 comprises 15 residues. Germline trimming cut 4 bases from V and 9 bases from J; bases unmatched to any gene: 9. The chain's CDR3 is CASSRNALAGIEQFF. CDR3 in DNA: TGCGCCAGCAGCCGCAACGCACTAGCGGGAATTGAGCAGTTCTTC.

The rearrangement uses TRBV30 and TRBJ1-5; D gene unclear. CDR3 length: 14 amino acids. The ends were cut back, 0 bases at V and 4 bases at J, with 10 bases in the middle. Germline CDR1 GTSNPN, CDR2 SVGIG (reference sequence). The DNA for the CDR3 is TGTGCCTGGAGTGTAGTGGCCTCAAATCAGCCCCAGCATTTT. The encoded protein is CAWSVVASNQPQHF.

CDR3 DNA sequence: TGTGCCAGTAGTATTGGGACAGCTTACGAGCAGTACTTC. Protein sequence: CASSIGTAYEQYF. V is TRBV19 and J is TRBJ2-5, with 7 bases matching TRBD1. Judging by the DNA end, TRBJ2-7 fits better; the J call may be wrong. Germline values: CDR1 LNHDA, CDR2 SQIVND (reference sequence). The CDR3 extends over 13 amino acids.

V gene TRBV11-2 combines with J gene TRBJ2-7; 8 nucleotides agree with TRBD2. Germline-derived CDR1 and CDR2 are SGHAT and FQNNGV. The ends lost 4 bases at V and 3 bases at J; junction bases unmatched: 2. This CDR3 is built from 13 residues. For the CDR3, the DNA is TGTGCCAGCAGCTCGGGACTAGACTACGAGCAGTACTTC. Encoded protein: CASSSGLDYEQYF.

The chain is built from TRBV9 and TRBJ2-7; 8 bases fit TRBD1. The V gene end was trimmed by 3 bases and the J gene end by 3 bases; junction bases not matched to a gene: 5. The CDR3 loop spans 14 amino acids. Germline V CDR1 and CDR2: SGDLS, YYNGEE. In DNA form, the CDR3 reads TGTGCCAGCAGCGCCCTGGACAGGGACTACGAGCAGTACTTC. Translating gives CASSALDRDYEQYF.

The chain uses TRBV5-1 and TRBJ1-1; D unresolved. The length of the CDR3 is 14 residues. Trimming pared 1 base from V and 6 bases from J, leaving 13 bases between. Germline V gene data show CDR1 as SGHRS and CDR2 as YFSETQ. This chain's CDR3 is CASSLYSAVSEAFF. CDR3 DNA sequence: TGCGCCAGCAGCTTGTACAGTGCAGTTTCTGAAGCTTTCTTT.

CDR3 coding DNA: TGTGCCAGTAGTATAGTACTAGCAGACGAGCAGTACTTC. Protein: CASSIVLADEQYF. The genes are TRBV19 and TRBJ2-7; the D gene is possibly TRBD2 (6 bases). Germline V CDR1 and CDR2: LNHDA, SQIVND (reference sequence). V was trimmed by 1 base and J by 5 bases, leaving 9 bases between them. This CDR3 comprises 13 residues.

This clone was detected a few times. This chain joins TRBV2 and TRBJ1-1; TRBD1 agrees at 8 bases. The germline V gene has CDR1 SNHLY and CDR2 FYNNEI. The J segment lost 3 bases and the V segment lost 8 bases, leaving 11 bases of the junction unmatched. This CDR3 is built from 15 residues. The CDR3 protein is CASHNGRQGYTEAFF. In nucleotides, the CDR3 is TGTGCCAGCCACAACGGACGACAGGGGTACACTGAAGCTTTCTTT.

This clone occurred a few times. The J gene is TRBJ1-1, the V gene TRBV18, with no clear D. V gave up 2 bases and J gave up 7 bases, with 11 bases separating them. The CDR3 has 13 residues. CDR1 and CDR2 (germline): KGHSH, LQKENI. The CDR3 bases are TGTGCCAGCTCACCAAGGGAGACACTTGAAGCTTTCTTT. This encodes CASSPRETLEAFF.

This clone was counted once. This chain connects TRBV4-2 to TRBJ1-2; tentatively, D is TRBD1 (6 bases). This CDR3 has 14 residues. Germline-derived CDR1 and CDR2 are LGHNA and YNFKEQ. Trimming left V 4 bases short and J 3 bases short, with 12 bases between. The CDR3 DNA reads TGTGCCAGCAGCCCACCGGGACAAGACTATGGCTACACCTTC. Protein sequence: CASSPPGQDYGYTF.

For the CDR3, the DNA is TGTGCCAGCAGCTTAGTAGGTAGCGGGGGGGCCTACGAGCAGTACTTC. Its translation: CASSLVGSGGAYEQYF. The chain recombines TRBV7-2 with TRBJ2-7, with 11 bases aligning to TRBD2. Germline lookup yields CDR1 SGHTA and CDR2 FQGNSA. The CDR3 runs 16 residues. V trimming: 1 base; J trimming: 2 bases; junction bases outside the gene matches: 4.

The chain uses TRBV28 and TRBJ2-7; perhaps TRBD1 as D (6 bases). CDR3 length equals 14 residues. Trimming removed 3 bases at V and 3 bases at J, with 12 bases between. Germline V CDR1 and CDR2: MDHEN, SYDVKM. CDR3 sequence: CASSFGTRNYEQYF. Written as DNA, the CDR3 is TGTGCCAGCAGTTTCGGGACACGCAACTACGAGCAGTACTTC.